This T cell receptor (beta chain) is from a study of blood T cell repertoires in COVID-19. Study as a whole: From the United States, Italy and Spain came samples of acute and convalescent COVID-19. T cells, B-cell-depleted T cells, or PBMCs provided the cDNA or gDNA that served as material.

This clone appeared a few times. This CDR3 region has 15 residues. CDR1 is MNHEY, CDR2 SMNVEV, per germline (reference sequence). V dropped 6 bases and J dropped 0 bases, with 12 bases sitting between them. Original processing methods: It was from reference gene primer amplification that nucleated cell counts were estimated. TCRdb keeps only in-frame clones here, not all; method: immunoSEQ multiplex PCR. V and J calls plus clone size are reproduced from that table; the DNA served to infer D and trimming. Found here are some 150,000 clones, approximately 85% of them singletons; the top ten hold 1.2%. This sequence joins TRBV27 and TRBJ1-3, with D possibly being TRBD1 (6 bases). The receptor comes from a man aged 55 to 70 who had recovered from COVID-19. The sequenced sample consisted of peripheral blood. The CDR3 DNA reads TGTGCCAGCAGGAGGGGGGGGCCCTCTGGAAACACCATATATTTT. This gives the protein CASRRGGPSGNTIYF.